What follows are 23 T cell receptor beta chains derived from one specimen sequenced in a study of cytomegalovirus exposure and HLA in healthy donors. It was with 60 Vbeta and 13 Jbeta primers that the PCR ran. TCRdb keeps only in-frame clones here, not all; method: immunoSEQ multiplex PCR. The repertoire holds around 150,000 clones, roughly 80% seen once, with under 1% in the top ten. Sample: PBMCs. Receptor source: a girl aged 2 to 10 in good health and CMV-seropositive.

This chain uses TRBV6-1 with TRBJ2-7; D may be TRBD2 (5 bases). Germline V lookup: CDR1 MNHNS, CDR2 SASEGT. This CDR3 has 14 amino acids. With 1 base removed from V and 6 bases from J, the gap between germline ends came to 13 bases. The CDR3 is CASSEVGFRGEQYF. The CDR3 nucleotides read TGTGCCAGCAGTGAAGTTGGGTTCCGGGGCGAGCAGTACTTC.

V usage is TRBV4-2 and J usage is TRBJ2-1; D is possibly TRBD2 (5 bases). V dropped 0 bases and J dropped 8 bases, with 8 bases sitting between them. Germline CDR1 LGHNA, CDR2 YNFKEQ. This CDR3 comprises 13 residues. The CDR3: CASSQERVHEQFF. The CDR3 coding sequence is TGTGCCAGCAGCCAAGAGCGGGTCCATGAGCAGTTCTTC.

Remarks on this clone: At one boundary the junction diverges from the germline segment, which might be a read error. The CDR3 spells CASSEEGWGGTGELFF. The CDR3 DNA sequence: TGTGCCAGCAGCGAAGAAGGGTGGGGGGGCACCGGGGAGCTGTTTTTT. The chain couples TRBV4-2 to TRBJ2-2, with 7 bases matching TRBD2. Germline V gives CDR1 LGHNA, CDR2 YNFKEQ. This CDR3 spans 16 amino acids.

The rearrangement uses TRBV5-6 and TRBJ2-4; TRBD2 aligns across 8 bases. The CDR3 spans 16 residues. Looked up from germline, CDR1 is SGHDT and CDR2 is YYEEEE. V was clipped by 3 bases and J by 10 bases; unmatched bases: 15. In DNA form, the CDR3 reads TGTGCCAGCAGCTCTCGGAGCGGGAGTGGGTTCGGGATTCAGTACTTC. This gives the protein CASSSRSGSGFGIQYF.

In its sample, this clone was seen once. This chain connects TRBV21-1 to TRBJ1-1; the table calls TRBD1, which could not be checked here. TRBV21-1 is classified as a pseudogene. The CDR3 loop spans 16 amino acids. The CDR3 here is CASSKALDRGNTEAFF. CDR3 nucleotides: TGTGCCAGCAGCAAAGCGCTTGACAGGGGTAACACTGAAGCTTTCTTT.

V and J are TRBV29-1 and TRBJ1-1; D is uncertain. The CDR3 runs 12 residues. The V and J ends lost 4 bases and 5 bases respectively, with 11 bases between them. Germline V gives CDR1 SQVTM, CDR2 ANQGSEA. The CDR3 region has the DNA TGCAGCGTTGCCGGCGGTGGGACTGAAGCTTTCTTT. Protein sequence: CSVAGGGTEAFF. The full variable domain, its missing parts supplied by reference TRBV29-1 and TRBJ1-1, is SAVISQKPSRDICQRGTSLTIQCQVDSQVTMMFWYRQQPGQSLTLIATANQGSEATYESGFVIDKFPISRPNLTFSTLTVSNMSPEDSSIYLCSVAGGGTEAFFGQGTRLTVV.

The rearrangement joins TRBV15 to TRBJ2-4; perhaps TRBD2 as D (5 bases). Germline CDR1 reads LNHNV; CDR2 reads YYDKDF (reference sequence). Trimming shortened V by 2 bases and J by 6 bases, and 11 bases separated the two germline ends. The CDR3 runs to 14 residues. The CDR3 is CATSRSREPNIQYF. Written as DNA, the CDR3 is TGTGCCACCAGCAGATCCCGGGAACCAAACATTCAGTACTTC.

The chain is built from TRBV4-1 and TRBJ1-2; possible D gene TRBD1, 6 bases. The CDR3 is 15 amino acids. In germline, CDR1 is MGHRA, CDR2 YSYEKL. The ends were cut back, 4 bases at V and 5 bases at J, with 17 bases in the middle. The CDR3: CASSLVEGGIYGYTF. CDR3 DNA: TGCGCCAGCAGCCTGGTCGAGGGGGGGATATATGGCTACACCTTC.

This chain links TRBV5-4 with TRBJ2-7; D not resolved. V was pared by 0 bases and J by 5 bases, with 9 bases between. The germline gives CDR1 SGHNT, CDR2 YYREEE (reference sequence). The CDR3 is 13 residues long. In DNA form, the CDR3 reads TGTGCCAGCAGCTTGGCGTGGGCGAACGAGCAGTACTTC. Translated: CASSLAWANEQYF.

The chain links TRBV6-5 to TRBJ2-3; 8 nucleotides align to TRBD2. The germline CDR1 and CDR2 sequences are MNHEY and SVGAGI. The V segment lost 0 bases and the J segment 4 bases; nucleotides outside the gene matches: 3. The CDR3 is made up of 15 amino acids. The chain's CDR3 is CASSYSAGAPDTQYF. The CDR3 DNA is TGTGCCAGCAGTTACTCAGCGGGAGCCCCAGATACGCAGTATTTT.

This sequence joins TRBV7-4 and TRBJ1-4; possibly TRBD1 for D (6 bases). CDR3 size: 15 residues. Per germline, CDR1 SGHVT and CDR2 SQSDAQ. V was cut by 1 base and J by 5 bases, with 11 bases left in between. The CDR3 protein is CASSLEGGENEKLFF. The CDR3 coding sequence is TGTGCCAGCAGCTTAGAGGGGGGGGAGAATGAAAAACTGTTTTTT.

The V and J genes are TRBV10-3 and TRBJ1-5; the match to TRBD1 covers 7 bases. V trimming: 5 bases; J trimming: 3 bases; junction bases outside the gene matches: 4. The CDR3 consists of 14 residues. In germline, CDR1 is ENHRY, CDR2 SYGVKD. The CDR3 reads CAISFDRDNQPQHF. CDR3 in DNA: TGTGCCATCAGTTTCGACAGGGACAATCAGCCCCAGCATTTT.

The V call is TRBV9, the J call TRBJ2-4; D might be TRBD1 (5 bases). The CDR3 is made up of 13 amino acids. The V end lost 0 bases, the J end lost 9 bases, and 10 bases lay between the germline ends. Germline values: CDR1 SGDLS, CDR2 YYNGEE. The CDR3 reads CASSVAGQGIQYF. The CDR3 DNA reads TGTGCCAGCAGCGTAGCTGGGCAGGGCATTCAGTACTTC.

This clone was seen just once. The J gene is TRBJ1-4, the V gene TRBV11-2; 10 bases are a match to TRBD1. With V trimmed by 5 bases and J by 0 bases, 6 bases remained unmatched. This CDR3 spans 17 amino acids. Germline V CDR1 and CDR2: SGHAT, FQNNGV. CDR3 in DNA: TGTGCCAGCAGCCGGACAGGGGGTGTTGCAACTAATGAAAAACTGTTTTTT. Its protein product is CASSRTGGVATNEKLFF.

V usage is TRBV4-2 and J usage is TRBJ2-3; D may be TRBD2 (5 bases). V lost 0 bases and J lost 0, with 7 bases in between. The germline gives CDR1 LGHNA, CDR2 YNFKEQ. The CDR3 runs 15 residues. CDR3 in DNA: TGTGCCAGCAGCCAAGATCTAGCTAGCACAGATACGCAGTATTTT. It encodes CASSQDLASTDTQYF.

The V and J genes are TRBV4-1 and TRBJ2-2, with 11 positions matching TRBD2. After removal of 6 bases from V and 3 bases from J, the junction contained 6 bases not matched to a gene. The germline V gene has CDR1 MGHRA and CDR2 YSYEKL. The CDR3 length is 16 residues. CDR3 sequence: CASSPWGLADTGELFF. The DNA for the CDR3 is TGCGCCAGCAGTCCCTGGGGACTAGCGGACACCGGGGAGCTGTTTTTT.

The chain joins TRBV5-6 to TRBJ2-5, with 7 bases fitting TRBD1. V trimming: 0 bases; J trimming: 5 bases; junction bases outside the gene matches: 10. Germline CDR1 reads SGHDT; CDR2 reads YYEEEE. The CDR3 sequence is 16 residues long. CDR3 in amino acids: CASSLVDRDGWETQYF. The DNA of the CDR3 is TGTGCCAGCAGCTTGGTCGACAGGGACGGTTGGGAGACCCAGTACTTC. The entire variable domain, with the rest obtained from reference TRBV5-6 and TRBJ2-5, is as follows: DAGVTQSPTHLIKTRGQQVTLRCSPKSGHDTVSWYQQALGQGPQFIFQYYEEEERQRGNFPDRFSGHQFPNYSSELNVNALLLGDSALYLCASSLVDRDGWETQYFGPGTRLLVL.

A single count supports this clone. The chain combines TRBV5-1 with TRBJ2-5; TRBD1 is a possible D gene (6 bases). CDR3 length: 14 residues. V lost 6 bases and J lost 3, with 15 bases in between. The germline V gene encodes CDR1 SGHRS and CDR2 YFSETQ. CDR3 sequence reads: CASTFKQGKETQYF. The DNA of the CDR3 is TGCGCCAGCACCTTTAAACAGGGTAAAGAGACCCAGTACTTC.

The chain recombines TRBV19 with TRBJ1-1; a weak D match, TRBD1 (5 bases). The V end was cut by 6 bases, the J end by 0 bases, with 11 bases between. There are 14 residues in the CDR3. The germline V gene has CDR1 LNHDA and CDR2 SQIVND (reference sequence). The CDR3 coding sequence is TGTGCCAGTAGGAGAACAGGTATGAACACTGAAGCTTTCTTT. Protein product: CASRRTGMNTEAFF.

This chain links TRBV6-1 with TRBJ2-1, with 7 bases identical to TRBD2. The length of the CDR3 is 11 residues. V shed 5 bases, J shed 12 bases, and the junction held 4 bases outside the gene matches. CDR1 MNHNS and CDR2 SASEGT come from the germline V gene. CDR3 in amino acids: CASSFRGVQFF. The CDR3 DNA reads TGTGCCAGCAGTTTCCGGGGGGTGCAGTTCTTC.

The J gene is TRBJ2-5, the V gene TRBV5-6, with 11 bases matching TRBD1. Germline V CDR1 and CDR2: SGHDT, YYEEEE. Unmatched junction bases numbered 2, after V lost 3 bases and J lost 4 bases. The CDR3 is made up of 14 amino acids. The CDR3 DNA sequence: TGTGCCAGCAGCTGGGACAGGGGGACAGAGACCCAGTACTTC. Protein sequence: CASSWDRGTETQYF. The full variable domain, rest sourced from reference TRBV5-6 and TRBJ2-5, is DAGVTQSPTHLIKTRGQQVTLRCSPKSGHDTVSWYQQALGQGPQFIFQYYEEEERQRGNFPDRFSGHQFPNYSSELNVNALLLGDSALYLCASSWDRGTETQYFGPGTRLLVL.

This chain connects TRBV6-5 to TRBJ2-5; no clear D gene. The length of the CDR3 is 11 residues. CDR1 is MNHEY and CDR2 is SVGAGI in the germline V gene. The germline V and J ends were trimmed by 4 bases and 7 bases, with 7 bases remaining between them. In nucleotides, the CDR3 is TGTGCCAGCAGTTTTGGCGGGACCCAGTACTTC. This encodes CASSFGGTQYF.

The J gene is TRBJ2-1, the V gene TRBV27, with 8 bases matching TRBD2. In germline, CDR1 is MNHEY, CDR2 SMNVEV (reference sequence). After removal of 7 bases from V and 0 bases from J, the junction contained 2 bases not matched to a gene. The CDR3 spans 14 residues. The CDR3: CASNRGGSYNEQFF. CDR3 in DNA: TGTGCCAGCAACCGGGGGGGCTCCTACAATGAGCAGTTCTTC.